The 30 T cell receptor beta chains below come from one sample, sequenced in a study of blood T cell repertoires in COVID-19. Measured with immunoSEQ multiplex PCR; TCRdb has only the in-frame clones, and not every one. The sample has about 200,000 clones, roughly 90% seen once. The sample comprised peripheral blood. Receptors were obtained from a man between 18 and 35 years old with active or convalescent COVID-19.

V and J are TRBV4-3 and TRBJ2-2, with TRBD1 matching 10 bases. The CDR3 has 15 residues. The V gene's germline CDR1 is LGHNA and CDR2 YSLEER. V lost 6 bases to trimming and J lost 5 bases; unmatched junction nucleotides: 6. The DNA of the CDR3 is TGCGCCAGCAGTTTCGACAGGGGGCTGACCGGGGAGCTGTTTTTT. This sequence encodes CASSFDRGLTGELFF.

The chain has TRBV9 and TRBJ2-2, with TRBD1 as a possible D gene (6 bases). V gave up 4 bases and J gave up 4 bases, with 17 bases separating them. The CDR3 loop spans 16 amino acids. Per the germline V gene, CDR1 is SGDLS and CDR2 is YYNGEE. The CDR3 reads CASSPRTDRVTGELFF. The DNA for the CDR3 is TGTGCCAGCAGCCCGCGGACAGACAGAGTCACCGGGGAGCTGTTTTTT. Using reference TRBV9 and TRBJ2-2 for the parts outside the CDR3, the full variable domain is DSGVTQTPKHLITATGQRVTLRCSPRSGDLSVYWYQQSLDQGLQFLIQYYNGEERAKGNILERFSAQQFPDLHSELNLSSLELGDSALYFCASSPRTDRVTGELFFGEGSRLTVL.

J is TRBJ2-7 and V is TRBV6-5; no definite D call. V gave up 6 bases and J gave up 2 bases, with 14 bases separating them. The CDR3 consists of 14 residues. Looked up from germline, CDR1 is MNHEY and CDR2 is SVGAGI. This CDR3 is CASRRQDIAYEQYF. The CDR3 coding sequence is TGTGCCAGCAGGCGGCAAGATATTGCCTACGAGCAGTACTTC.

The V gene is TRBV10-3, the J gene TRBJ1-5; 7 bases line up with TRBD1. The V gene end was trimmed by 8 bases and the J gene end by 5 bases; junction bases not matched to a gene: 9. The CDR3 has 14 residues. Germline-derived CDR1 and CDR2 are ENHRY and SYGVKD. The CDR3 region is CAIQAGTDDQPQHF. For the CDR3, the DNA is TGTGCCATCCAGGCCGGGACAGACGATCAGCCCCAGCATTTT.

J is TRBJ2-3 and V is TRBV7-3; TRBD1 agrees at 8 bases. Germline V gene lookup returns CDR1 SGHTA and CDR2 FQGTGA. This CDR3 has 15 amino acids. J gave up 4 bases and V 5 bases, and 8 bases lay outside the gene matches. As DNA, the CDR3 is TGTGCCAGCAGCCGCGACAGGGGACCTCCAGATACGCAGTATTTT. Protein product: CASSRDRGPPDTQYF.

The rearrangement uses TRBV11-2 and TRBJ2-7, with a weak D call TRBD1 (5 bases). The CDR3 is made up of 14 amino acids. V was shortened by 5 bases and J by 1 base, with 12 bases between the two germline ends. Germline V gene data show CDR1 as SGHAT and CDR2 as FQNNGV. In DNA form, the CDR3 reads TGTGCCAGCAGCCAGGAGCGACAGTCCTACGAGCAGTACTTC. Its protein is CASSQERQSYEQYF.

The chain joins TRBV9 to TRBJ1-3; D unresolved. The CDR3 sequence is 14 residues long. Between the trimmed V and J ends, which lost 0 bases and 4 bases, there was a span of 8 bases. The germline V gene has CDR1 SGDLS and CDR2 YYNGEE. The CDR3 region is CASSVDRSGNTIYF. CDR3 coding DNA: TGTGCCAGCAGCGTAGATCGGTCAGGAAACACCATATATTTT. The complete variable domain, with remaining parts taken from reference TRBV9 and TRBJ1-3, reads DSGVTQTPKHLITATGQRVTLRCSPRSGDLSVYWYQQSLDQGLQFLIQYYNGEERAKGNILERFSAQQFPDLHSELNLSSLELGDSALYFCASSVDRSGNTIYFGEGSWLTVV.

This chain joins TRBV2 and TRBJ1-4, with D maybe TRBD1 (6 bases). Per germline, CDR1 SNHLY and CDR2 FYNNEI. Trimming took 1 base from V and 10 from J, leaving 13 bases between them. This CDR3 comprises 14 residues. Here the CDR3 DNA reads TGTGCCAGCAGTGAAGTAGGGGGGGTGAGAAAACTGTTTTTT. Its protein product is CASSEVGGVRKLFF.

The chain links TRBV9 to TRBJ1-1; 7 nucleotides line up with TRBD1. The germline V gene encodes CDR1 SGDLS and CDR2 YYNGEE. The CDR3 is made up of 15 amino acids. V lost 3 bases, J lost 5 bases, and 10 bases stayed unmatched. The CDR3 spells CASSASSNRGTEAFF. CDR3 bases: TGTGCCAGCAGCGCGTCCTCAAACAGGGGAACTGAAGCTTTCTTT.

The chain carries TRBV18 and TRBJ1-4; the match to TRBD1 covers 7 bases. The J segment lost 5 bases and the V segment lost 1 base, leaving 16 bases of the junction unmatched. The CDR3 extends over 19 amino acids. Germline V gives CDR1 KGHSH, CDR2 LQKENI. The CDR3 region is CASSPQRSTGMDQNEKLFF. The CDR3 nucleotides are TGTGCCAGCTCACCACAGAGGTCGACAGGGATGGATCAAAATGAAAAACTGTTTTTT. The whole variable domain, remainder taken from reference TRBV18 and TRBJ1-4, is NAGVMQNPRHLVRRRGQEARLRCSPMKGHSHVYWYRQLPEEGLKFMVYLQKENIIDESGMPKERFSAEFPKEGPSILRIQQVVRGDSAAYFCASSPQRSTGMDQNEKLFFGSGTQLSVL.

The J gene is TRBJ2-1, the V gene TRBV5-4, with 9 bases identical to TRBD1. V lost 3 bases to trimming and J lost 9 bases; unmatched junction nucleotides: 13. This CDR3 region has 16 residues. Germline-derived CDR1 and CDR2 are SGHNT and YYREEE (reference sequence). The CDR3: CASSSPTGQGPAEQFF. CDR3 bases: TGTGCCAGCAGCTCCCCCACGGGACAGGGTCCCGCTGAGCAGTTCTTC. Complete variable domain (other parts from reference TRBV5-4 and TRBJ2-1): ETGVTQSPTHLIKTRGQQVTLRCSSQSGHNTVSWYQQALGQGPQFIFQYYREEENGRGNFPPRFSGLQFPNYSSELNVNALELDDSALYLCASSSPTGQGPAEQFFGPGTRLTVL.

The genes are TRBV4-3 and TRBJ1-1; D is uncertain. The CDR3 contains 15 residues. Germline V gene data show CDR1 as LGHNA and CDR2 as YSLEER. Trimming removed 1 base from V and 2 bases from J, with 11 bases in between. CDR3 in amino acids: CASSQAATTNTEAFF. The DNA of the CDR3 is TGCGCCAGCAGCCAAGCCGCGACAACTAACACTGAAGCTTTCTTT.

The chain uses TRBV7-3 and TRBJ1-1; 10 positions agree with TRBD1. V lost 5 bases and J lost 3; bases outside the gene matches: 6. CDR1 SGHTA and CDR2 FQGTGA come from the germline V gene. This CDR3 has 15 amino acids. The CDR3 loop reads CASSLTGGAYTEAFF. The CDR3 region has the DNA TGTGCCAGCAGCCTGACAGGGGGCGCGTACACTGAAGCTTTCTTT. The full variable domain, in which reference TRBV7-3 and TRBJ1-1 provide the parts outside the CDR3, is GAGVSQTPSNKVTEKGKYVELRCDPISGHTALYWYRQSLGQGPEFLIYFQGTGAADDSGLPNDRFFAVRPEGSVSTLKIQRTERGDSAVYLCASSLTGGAYTEAFFGQGTRLTVV.

This clone was found once. V usage is TRBV7-9 and J usage is TRBJ1-1; D unresolved. Germline CDR1 is SEHNR and CDR2 is FQNEAQ (reference sequence). V was pared by 8 bases and J by 5 bases, with 15 bases between. There are 13 residues in the CDR3. Here the CDR3 reads CASDREGVTEAFF. The CDR3 DNA sequence: TGTGCCAGCGACCGAGAGGGTGTGACTGAAGCTTTCTTT.

This clone was seen just once. This chain links TRBV25-1 with TRBJ1-2; perhaps TRBD1 as D (5 bases). V was clipped by 7 bases and J by 3 bases, with 21 bases between them. This CDR3 is 16 amino acids long. The germline gives CDR1 MGHDK, CDR2 SYGVNS. This CDR3 is CASKPWTLLRDYGYTF. CDR3 sequence (DNA): TGTGCCAGCAAACCATGGACACTCCTTCGGGACTATGGCTACACCTTC.

The chain carries TRBV2 and TRBJ1-1; the D is unclear. Germline V gene data show CDR1 as SNHLY and CDR2 as FYNNEI. Trimming removed 5 bases from V and 2 bases from J, with 12 bases in between. This CDR3 comprises 14 residues. CDR3 nucleotides: TGTGCCAGCAGTCCCCCCCTCTTAAACACTGAAGCTTTCTTT. This translates into CASSPPLLNTEAFF. Variable domain in full (rest from reference TRBV2 and TRBJ1-1): EPEVTQTPSHQVTQMGQEVILRCVPISNHLYFYWYRQILGQKVEFLVSFYNNEISEKSEIFDDQFSVERPDGSNFTLKIRSTKLEDSAMYFCASSPPLLNTEAFFGQGTRLTVV.

This clone was seen a few times. The chain joins TRBV3-1 (or the pseudogene TRBV3-2) to TRBJ2-2; 8 bases agree with TRBD2. The CDR3 runs 16 residues. Germline trimming cut 4 bases from V and 3 bases from J; bases unmatched to any gene: 7. Looked up from germline, CDR1 is LGHDT and CDR2 is YNNKEL (reference sequence). The CDR3 is CASSPSGRPHTGELFF. CDR3 nucleotides: TGTGCCAGCAGCCCCAGCGGGAGACCCCACACCGGGGAGCTGTTTTTT.

CDR3 residues: CASSYSGHGYGYTF. The CDR3 DNA reads as TGTGCCAGCAGTTATTCGGGACACGGATATGGCTACACCTTC. This chain connects TRBV6-2 or TRBV6-3 to TRBJ1-2, with a tentative D call TRBD1 (6 bases). The ends were cut back, 3 bases at V and 5 bases at J, with 13 bases in the middle. Germline V gene data show CDR1 as MNHEY and CDR2 as SVGEGT. The CDR3 has 14 amino acids.

The chain joins TRBV18 to TRBJ1-1, with a tentative D call TRBD1 (5 bases). This CDR3 spans 13 amino acids. V lost 6 bases and J lost 2, with 10 bases in between. Germline-derived CDR1 and CDR2 are KGHSH and LQKENI. CDR3 in amino acids: CASSQGGNTEAFF. DNA of the CDR3: TGTGCCAGCTCCCAGGGCGGAAACACTGAAGCTTTCTTT.

The genes are TRBV19 and TRBJ1-6; D gene ambiguous. The CDR3 sequence is 13 residues long. V was trimmed by 6 bases and J by 7 bases, leaving 10 bases between them. The germline CDR1 and CDR2 sequences are LNHDA and SQIVND (reference sequence). The CDR3 spells CASRTRENSPLHF. The CDR3 nucleotides are TGTGCCAGTAGGACACGAGAGAATTCACCCCTCCACTTT.

This chain uses TRBV6-5 with TRBJ1-5; D perhaps matches TRBD1 (5 bases). Trimming left V 5 bases short and J 1 base short, with 12 bases between. Germline values: CDR1 MNHEY, CDR2 SVGAGI. The CDR3 runs to 15 residues. The CDR3 bases are TGTGCCAGCAGTCGGGGGGGTTGGAGCAATCAGCCCCAGCATTTT. This codes for CASSRGGWSNQPQHF.

The rearrangement joins TRBV5-5 to TRBJ1-2, with TRBD1 matching over 7 bases. Germline loops: CDR1 SGHKS, CDR2 YYEKEE (reference sequence). The V segment lost 4 bases and the J segment 4 bases; nucleotides outside the gene matches: 4. The CDR3 sequence is 13 residues long. CDR3 residues: CASSLTGSYGYTF. CDR3 nucleotide sequence: TGTGCCAGCAGCCTGACAGGGTCCTATGGCTACACCTTC.

The CDR3 sequence: CASKITGSNEKLFF. The CDR3 nucleotides are TGTGCCAGCAAGATAACAGGGAGTAATGAAAAACTGTTTTTT. This chain uses TRBV6-5 with TRBJ1-4, with TRBD1 as a possible D gene (6 bases). CDR1 is MNHEY, CDR2 SVGAGI, per germline. Trimming left V 7 bases short and J 4 bases short, with 13 bases between. The length of the CDR3 is 14 residues.

J is TRBJ2-5 and V is TRBV9, with D unresolved. Trimming removed 0 bases from V and 7 bases from J, with 13 bases in between. Germline V lookup: CDR1 SGDLS, CDR2 YYNGEE. The CDR3 runs to 14 residues. CDR3 sequence (DNA): TGTGCCAGCAGCGTAGCACCGCAGCGTGGGACCCAGTACTTC. Translated: CASSVAPQRGTQYF. The variable domain in full, completed from reference TRBV9 and TRBJ2-5, reads DSGVTQTPKHLITATGQRVTLRCSPRSGDLSVYWYQQSLDQGLQFLIQYYNGEERAKGNILERFSAQQFPDLHSELNLSSLELGDSALYFCASSVAPQRGTQYFGPGTRLLVL.

The chain links TRBV2 to TRBJ2-3, with TRBD2 as a possible D gene (7 bases). Germline V gene lookup returns CDR1 SNHLY and CDR2 FYNNEI. The V gene lost 8 bases and the J gene lost 2 bases, with 17 bases spanning the gap. The CDR3 totals 15 residues. CDR3 sequence (DNA): TGTGCCAGCGCCGGCCCGGGGGGCTACACAGATACGCAGTATTTT. Protein product: CASAGPGGYTDTQYF.

The DNA of the CDR3 is TGTGCTAGCGGGACAACGAACACCGGGGAGCTGTTTTTT. Translated: CASGTTNTGELFF. The chain joins TRBV7-7 to TRBJ2-2, with 8 bases that match TRBD2. This CDR3 has 13 residues. The V gene's germline CDR1 is SSHAT and CDR2 FNYEAQ (reference sequence). Based on the CDR3 plus reference TRBV7-7 and TRBJ2-2, the full variable domain is GAGVSQSPRYKVTKRGQDVTLRCDPISSHATLYWYQQALGQGPEFLTYFNYEAQPDKSGLPSDRFSAERPEGSISTLTIQRTEQRDSAMYRCASGTTNTGELFFGEGSRLTVL.

The rearrangement links TRBV7-3 to TRBJ2-1, with 12 bases identical to TRBD2. Germline CDR1 reads SGHTA; CDR2 reads FQGTGA. The CDR3 has 14 residues. The trim removed 4 bases at V and 6 bases at J, leaving 1 base unmatched. The CDR3 nucleotides read TGTGCCAGCAGCTCGACTAGCGGGAGCAATGAGCAGTTCTTC. It yields the protein CASSSTSGSNEQFF.

The CDR3, as DNA: TGTGCTAGTGCCGGGGACAGCCCCTACGAGCAGTACTTC. It yields the protein CASAGDSPYEQYF. The chain carries TRBV12-5 and TRBJ2-7; 7 nucleotides agree with TRBD1. V shed 7 bases, J shed 2 bases, and the junction held 5 bases outside the gene matches. In germline, CDR1 is LGHNT, CDR2 FRNRAP. CDR3 length equals 13 residues.

Note on this clone: Other nucleotide sequences from this sample produce the same CDR3. The rearrangement links TRBV27 to TRBJ1-5; 7 bases line up with TRBD1. The CDR3 extends over 15 amino acids. Germline trimming cut 3 bases from V and 2 bases from J; bases unmatched to any gene: 4. Germline CDR1 reads MNHEY; CDR2 reads SMNVEV (reference sequence). CDR3 residues: CASSLGTGGNQPQHF. CDR3 bases: TGTGCCAGCAGTTTGGGAACAGGGGGCAATCAGCCCCAGCATTTT.

The chain recombines TRBV7-2 with TRBJ1-2, with D tentatively TRBD1 (5 bases). The CDR3 covers 16 residues. The V and J ends lost 1 base and 4 bases respectively, with 16 bases between them. Germline CDR1 SGHTA, CDR2 FQGNSA. CDR3 amino acids: CASSLVQGSPRYGYTF. CDR3 coding DNA: TGTGCCAGCAGCTTAGTTCAGGGCAGTCCTCGCTATGGCTACACCTTC.